This T cell receptor beta chain was sequenced for a study of blood T cell repertoires in COVID-19. Study-level background: The United States, Italy and Spain supplied acute and convalescent COVID-19 samples. Sources were T cells, B-cell-depleted T cells, or PBMCs; the material itself was cDNA or gDNA.

V was pared by 8 bases and J by 6 bases, with 9 bases between. Germline V CDR1 and CDR2: KGHSH, LQKENI. CDR3 size: 11 residues. Authors' data handling: Reference gene primer amplification yielded estimated nucleated cell counts. Profiling relied on immunoSEQ multiplex PCR, and the TCRdb table lists in-frame clones only, not all of them. That table is the source of V, J and clone size, and D and trimming were worked out from the DNA. Among 130,000 or so clones, over 80% were seen once, and the ten largest hold approximately 20%. The source material was PBMCs or T cells enriched from blood (not recorded which). V usage is TRBV18 and J usage is TRBJ2-3; D is uncertain. The origin of this receptor is a man between 25 and 39 years old who had recovered from COVID-19. The CDR3 spells CASQREDTQYF. The DNA for the CDR3 is TGTGCCAGCCAACGAGAGGATACGCAGTATTTT.